This T cell receptor (beta chain) derives from a study of cytomegalovirus exposure and HLA in healthy donors. Overall study findings and caveats: According to reports, the classifier identified cytomegalovirus status with high specificity and sensitivity. In the 120 or so validation repertoires, approximately 94% of cluster scores exceeded 0, per a later analysis.

Sequencing was performed with immunoSEQ multiplex PCR; in TCRdb, only in-frame clones are kept and a portion is missing. The profile covers some 170,000 clones, with roughly 86% appearing a single time and less than 3.5% taken by the ten largest. J gave up 2 bases and V 8 bases, and 6 bases lay outside the gene matches. The germline gives CDR1 MNHEY, CDR2 SVGAGI. This CDR3 is built from 15 residues. On this clone itself: Its cognate antigen is unknown.

The receptor comes from a man between 18 and 35 years old in good health and CMV-seropositive. Sample: PBMCs. This chain connects TRBV6-5 to TRBJ1-6, with 7 positions matching TRBD1. The CDR3 sequence is CASGYRGAYNSPLHF. The CDR3 nucleotides read TGTGCCAGCGGATACAGGGGCGCCTATAATTCACCCCTCCACTTT.